This TCR beta chain came from a study of shared clonotypes between healthy human individuals. Study information: The cohort comprised two women and a few men. Their ages spanned 18 to 49 years.

Study results and limitations: Roughly 5% of naive CD4 clonotypes were shared across several donors. Non-shared clonotypes were found to have lower generation probabilities than the clonotypes that were shared by all four of the sorted-subset donors. Among donors, sharing of clonotypes was expected to be affected by sequencing depth.

The CDR3 spans 15 residues. The germline V gene has CDR1 SGHRS and CDR2 YFSETQ. The V segment lost 0 bases and the J segment 4 bases; nucleotides outside the gene matches: 5. Assay: immunoSEQ multiplex PCR; the TCRdb copy retains only in-frame clones and omits some. Seen here are approximately 700,000 clones, 55% to 85% observed once, and the top ten hold around 1.8%. With respect to this clone: What it binds is unknown.

V usage is TRBV5-1 and J usage is TRBJ2-3; TRBD2 matches at 7 bases. The TCR originated in a woman in her twenties or thirties in good health. Sequenced sample: memory CD4+ T cells sorted from blood. Regarding subset: CD45RA-negative fraction. This CDR3 reads CASSLEAGVSDTQYF. The CDR3, as DNA: TGCGCCAGCAGCTTGGAGGCGGGAGTATCAGATACGCAGTATTTT.